The clone carrying this TCR beta chain was counted many times. Its antigen is undetermined. CDR3-region Arm-PCR and iRepertoire HTBI primers produced the TCR beta libraries. TCRdb re-analysed the multiplex PCR reads in MiXCR, keeping a single row per CDR3 protein. The data contain about 350,000 distinct CDR3 sequences, roughly 17% of them singletons. This record comes from a study of regulatory T cells in long-lasting Graves disease. Overall study findings and caveats: Newly diagnosed disease favored TRBV20-1 and TRBJ2-1 over persistent disease. Compared with new cases, persistent Graves' patients showed reduced TCR diversity.

The germline V gene encodes CDR1 KGHSH and CDR2 LQKENI. This CDR3 has 15 residues. The junction had 6 bases not matched to a gene; V was cut back by 6 bases and J by 3 bases. The sample's time point: newly diagnosed GD, antithyroid drugs for less than 3 months. RNA isolated from PBMCs was used to make the TCR library. This same sample was also taken into another study, of T cells in Graves' hyperthyroidism and ophthalmopathy.

The receptor was derived from a man aged 40-55 years with Graves disease. Material: peripheral blood mononuclear cells (PBMCs), obtained at new diagnosis, from a patient treated with antithyroid drugs. V and J are TRBV18 and TRBJ2-5, with 11 bases matching TRBD1. Written as DNA, the CDR3 is TGTGCCAGCTCTCCTAGGACAGGGGGCGAAGAGACCCAGTACTTC. Its translation: CASSPRTGGEETQYF.